This entry lists 32 T cell receptor beta chains sequenced from one sample in a study of blood T cell repertoires in COVID-19. Assay used: immunoSEQ multiplex PCR; TCRdb lists only in-frame clones, some missing. The sample carries roughly 200,000 clones, more than 65% recorded once. The sample comprised peripheral blood. All receptors derive from a man aged 45 to 65 with active or convalescent COVID-19.

V usage is TRBV18 and J usage is TRBJ2-3, with TRBD1 matching 9 bases. The CDR3 runs to 16 residues. Germline V gene sequence: CDR1 KGHSH, CDR2 LQKENI. With 5 bases clipped from V and 0 bases from J, the junction kept 6 bases outside the gene matches. The CDR3 reads CASSTGTGPSTDTQYF. CDR3 in DNA: TGTGCCAGCTCAACCGGGACAGGGCCTAGCACAGATACGCAGTATTTT.

The chain joins TRBV6-5 to TRBJ1-2; 10 bases are a match to TRBD1. Germline CDR1 MNHEY, CDR2 SVGAGI. V was pared by 7 bases and J by 5 bases, with 10 bases of the junction left unmatched. The CDR3 sequence is 15 residues long. Here the CDR3 reads CASTTDRGFEYGYTF. CDR3 nucleotides: TGTGCCAGCACCACGGACAGGGGGTTTGAGTATGGCTACACCTTC.

This chain joins TRBV14 and TRBJ2-3, with no clear D. Per germline, CDR1 SGHDN and CDR2 FVKESK. The CDR3 length is 16 residues. V was clipped by 2 bases and J by 2 bases, with 14 bases between them. In nucleotides, the CDR3 is TGTGCCAGCAGCCAAACAGCCAGCTGGTACACAGATACGCAGTATTTT. The encoded protein is CASSQTASWYTDTQYF.

The gene calls are TRBV7-2 and TRBJ1-2; TRBD1 aligns across 9 bases. This CDR3 is built from 14 residues. After removal of 5 bases from V and 6 bases from J, the junction contained 7 bases not matched to a gene. The germline CDR1 and CDR2 sequences are SGHTA and FQGNSA. The CDR3, as DNA: TGTGCCAGCAGCCCGGACAGGGGTCAAGATGGCTACACCTTC. This translates into CASSPDRGQDGYTF.

The rearrangement links TRBV4-2 to TRBJ2-5; D possibly corresponds to TRBD1 (6 bases). CDR3 length: 17 residues. Germline CDR1 and CDR2: LGHNA and YNFKEQ. V shed 0 bases and J shed 1 base, with 15 bases lying between them. The CDR3 DNA follows: TGTGCCAGCAGCCAAGATTGGGCAGGGGCCCTCCAAGAGACCCAGTACTTC. Protein sequence: CASSQDWAGALQETQYF.

The chain couples TRBV6-5 to TRBJ1-6; D may be TRBD1 (6 bases). V shed 4 bases and J shed 0 bases, with 10 bases lying between them. The CDR3 is made up of 16 amino acids. Germline CDR1 and CDR2: MNHEY and SVGAGI. This chain's CDR3 is CASSSTGSSYNSPLHF. DNA of the CDR3: TGTGCCAGCAGTTCCACAGGGTCCTCCTATAATTCACCCCTCCACTTT.

The rearrangement joins TRBV5-1 to TRBJ1-1, with D possibly being TRBD1 (6 bases). CDR1 is SGHRS and CDR2 is YFSETQ in the germline V gene. V lost 2 bases to trimming and J lost 1 base, with 12 bases between them. The CDR3 runs 15 residues. The CDR3 reads CASSFSAGANTEAFF. The DNA for the CDR3 is TGCGCCAGCAGCTTTTCTGCGGGGGCGAACACTGAAGCTTTCTTT.

The J gene is TRBJ2-7, the V gene TRBV5-6; 7 bases map to TRBD1. The germline gives CDR1 SGHDT, CDR2 YYEEEE. V trimming: 2 bases; J trimming: 3 bases; junction bases outside the gene matches: 5. This CDR3 comprises 14 residues. The CDR3: CASSFSAGGYEQYF. As DNA, the CDR3 is TGTGCCAGCAGCTTCTCTGCAGGGGGCTACGAGCAGTACTTC.

This chain joins TRBV24-1 and TRBJ2-5; TRBD2 aligns across 9 bases. Germline-derived CDR1 and CDR2 are KGHDR and SFDVKD. Trimming at V came to 5 bases and at J to 1 base, leaving 7 bases not matched to a gene. This CDR3 comprises 16 residues. CDR3 region: CATSGNSGGLQETQYF. CDR3 sequence (DNA): TGTGCCACCAGTGGGAATAGCGGGGGACTCCAAGAGACCCAGTACTTC.

This clone was seen only a few times. The genes are TRBV4-2 and TRBJ1-3, with D tentatively TRBD1 (6 bases). CDR3 length: 15 residues. V lost 1 base and J 7 bases, leaving 14 bases between the germline ends. Germline V gene data show CDR1 as LGHNA and CDR2 as YNFKEQ. CDR3 residues: CASSQGKGVANTIYF. DNA of the CDR3: TGTGCCAGCAGCCAAGGGAAGGGGGTGGCGAACACCATATATTTT.

The J gene is TRBJ2-3, the V gene TRBV30, with D possibly matching TRBD1 (5 bases). This CDR3 contains 15 residues. CDR1 and CDR2 from the germline V gene are GTSNPN and SVGIG (reference sequence). V was cut by 2 bases and J by 1 base, with 13 bases left in between. The CDR3 region is CAWSLGVGGTDTQYF. DNA of the CDR3: TGTGCCTGGAGTCTCGGAGTAGGGGGCACAGATACGCAGTATTTT.

The V call is TRBV4-2, the J call TRBJ2-3, with 10 positions matching TRBD2. The V gene's germline CDR1 is LGHNA and CDR2 YNFKEQ. J was trimmed by 1 base and V by 1 base; bases with no gene match: 5. This CDR3 is built from 17 residues. The CDR3 DNA is TGTGCCAGCAGCCAAGCGCAGCGGGGGGGAGGCACAGATACGCAGTATTTT. As protein: CASSQAQRGGGTDTQYF.

Here the CDR3 reads CASSPPNRGNSPLHF. The CDR3 DNA reads as TGCGCCAGCAGCCCCCCAAACAGGGGTAATTCACCCCTCCACTTT. The chain uses TRBV4-3 and TRBJ1-6; TRBD1 matches at 7 bases. In germline, CDR1 is LGHNA, CDR2 YSLEER. J gave up 6 bases and V 4 bases, and 6 bases lay outside the gene matches. The CDR3 runs 15 residues.

The chain combines TRBV2 with TRBJ2-7; D remains ambiguous. Germline-derived CDR1 and CDR2 are SNHLY and FYNNEI. The CDR3 sequence is 16 residues long. V was trimmed by 0 bases and J by 2 bases, leaving 14 bases between them. The CDR3 region has the DNA TGTGCCAGCAGTGAAGCGCTTCATGAGTCGACCTACGAGCAGTACTTC. Translated, it gives CASSEALHESTYEQYF.

The chain uses TRBV30 and TRBJ2-3; possible D gene TRBD1, 6 bases. This CDR3 is built from 14 residues. The V end lost 3 bases, the J end lost 2 bases, and 12 bases lay between the germline ends. The germline V gene has CDR1 GTSNPN and CDR2 SVGIG (reference sequence). The CDR3 DNA reads as TGTGCCTGGAGCGTTCGGGACACCACAGATACGCAGTATTTT. This gives the protein CAWSVRDTTDTQYF.

V usage is TRBV3-1 (or the pseudogene TRBV3-2) and J usage is TRBJ1-4; 10 bases agree with TRBD1. Germline V gene lookup returns CDR1 LGHDT and CDR2 YNNKEL (reference sequence). The V gene end was trimmed by 8 bases and the J gene end by 6 bases; junction bases not matched to a gene: 6. The CDR3 contains 14 residues. The CDR3, as DNA: TGTGCCAGCGGAGACAGGGGGCGGGATGAAAAACTGTTTTTT. Translating gives CASGDRGRDEKLFF.

The rearrangement uses TRBV19 and TRBJ1-2, with 12 bases matching TRBD1. In germline, CDR1 is LNHDA, CDR2 SQIVND (reference sequence). The CDR3 spans 15 residues. Germline trimming cut 5 bases from V and 7 bases from J; bases unmatched to any gene: 8. CDR3 amino acids: CASSPGGQGALGYTF. In DNA form, the CDR3 reads TGTGCCAGTAGTCCCGGGGGACAGGGGGCGCTTGGCTACACCTTC.

V and J are TRBV6-2 or TRBV6-3 and TRBJ1-1; TRBD1 is a possible D gene (6 bases). This CDR3 region has 15 residues. V was trimmed by 5 bases and J by 0 bases, leaving 13 bases between them. Looked up from germline, CDR1 is MNHEY and CDR2 is SVGEGT. The CDR3 loop reads CASSDMDRMNTEAFF. CDR3 coding DNA: TGTGCCAGCAGTGATATGGACAGAATGAACACTGAAGCTTTCTTT.

This clone came up a few times. CDR3 sequence: CATSDPGQGEETQYF. The CDR3 region has the DNA TGTGCCACCAGTGATCCGGGACAGGGGGAAGAGACCCAGTACTTC. The chain links TRBV24-1 to TRBJ2-5; 11 bases are shared with TRBD1. Trimming at V came to 3 bases and at J to 3 bases, leaving 2 bases not matched to a gene. The CDR3 sequence is 15 residues long. CDR1 and CDR2 from the germline V gene are KGHDR and SFDVKD.

The CDR3 sequence: CASRLALGLGGNTEAFF. The CDR3 DNA follows: TGTGCAAGTCGCTTAGCGCTGGGCCTGGGAGGGAACACTGAAGCTTTCTTT. This chain links TRBV12-2 with TRBJ1-1. TRBV12-2 is deemed a pseudogene. The CDR3 length is 17 residues.

The chain combines TRBV6-2 or TRBV6-3 with TRBJ2-7; 11 nucleotides align to TRBD1. The germline gives CDR1 MNHEY, CDR2 SVGEGT. Trimming took 0 bases from V and 2 from J; bases not matched to a gene: 9. CDR3 length equals 18 residues. CDR3 loop: CASSYSRLPGQGAYEQYF. CDR3 DNA: TGTGCCAGCAGTTACTCCCGCCTCCCGGGACAGGGGGCCTACGAGCAGTACTTC.

This clone was detected only once. This chain joins TRBV3-1 (or the pseudogene TRBV3-2) and TRBJ2-5; 9 bases line up with TRBD2. V shed 2 bases, J shed 3 bases, and the junction held 4 bases outside the gene matches. CDR1 is LGHDT and CDR2 is YNNKEL in the germline V gene (reference sequence). The CDR3 loop spans 15 amino acids. In nucleotides, the CDR3 is TGTGCCAGCAGCCAATGGGCTAGCGGGGAAGAGACCCAGTACTTC. This gives the protein CASSQWASGEETQYF.

This rearrangement joins TRBV2 to TRBJ1-5, with a weak D call TRBD1 (5 bases). V was pared by 5 bases and J by 0 bases, with 11 bases between. The CDR3 is 15 residues long. CDR1 SNHLY and CDR2 FYNNEI come from the germline V gene. CDR3 protein: CASSQGPYSNQPQHF. Written as DNA, the CDR3 is TGTGCCAGCAGTCAGGGTCCCTATAGCAATCAGCCCCAGCATTTT.

The chain has TRBV6-6 and TRBJ1-6; TRBD1 is a possible D gene (5 bases). CDR3 size: 15 residues. Germline loops: CDR1 MNHNY, CDR2 SVGAGI (reference sequence). With 0 bases removed from V and 7 bases from J, the gap between germline ends came to 10 bases. CDR3 amino acids: CASSYSKGANSPLHF. CDR3 sequence (DNA): TGTGCCAGCAGTTACTCGAAAGGGGCGAATTCACCCCTCCACTTT.

V gene TRBV3-1 (or the pseudogene TRBV3-2) combines with J gene TRBJ1-6; D is ambiguous. Germline V CDR1 and CDR2: LGHDT, YNNKEL (reference sequence). This CDR3 is 15 amino acids long. V was trimmed by 1 base and J by 8 bases, leaving 12 bases between them. Written as DNA, the CDR3 is TGTGCCAGCAGCCAAGGGGAGGGATCACATTCACCCCTCCACTTT. It yields the protein CASSQGEGSHSPLHF.

The rearrangement links TRBV5-1 to TRBJ2-5, with 7 bases fitting TRBD1. Germline trimming cut 3 bases from V and 4 bases from J; bases unmatched to any gene: 6. The germline gives CDR1 SGHRS, CDR2 YFSETQ. CDR3 size: 14 residues. The CDR3 here is CASSSTGRGETQYF. Here the CDR3 DNA reads TGCGCCAGCAGCTCGACAGGGAGAGGAGAGACCCAGTACTTC.

The chain links TRBV4-1 to TRBJ1-6; maybe TRBD1 (6 bases). V shed 4 bases and J shed 10 bases, with 26 bases lying between them. The CDR3 is 18 amino acids. Looked up from germline, CDR1 is MGHRA and CDR2 is YSYEKL. The CDR3 here is CASSRTRGGGTSDSPLHF. DNA of the CDR3: TGCGCCAGCAGCCGGACAAGGGGAGGGGGTACTTCCGACTCACCCCTCCACTTT.

The J gene is TRBJ2-3, the V gene TRBV29-1; the D gene is possibly TRBD2 (6 bases). From germline, CDR1 is SQVTM and CDR2 ANQGSEA. Trimming cost V 6 bases and J 0 bases, with 13 bases left between them. This CDR3 spans 14 amino acids. The CDR3 DNA reads TGCAGCGTGGACGGGGGATTTAGCACAGATACGCAGTATTTT. Translating it yields CSVDGGFSTDTQYF.

The gene calls are TRBV5-5 and TRBJ1-5; 8 bases map to TRBD1. Germline CDR1 reads SGHKS; CDR2 reads YYEKEE (reference sequence). The CDR3 totals 16 residues. J lost 3 bases, V lost 0 bases, and 5 bases had no gene match. The CDR3 coding sequence is TGTGCCAGCAGCTTGGGCGGACAGGGCGTCAATCAGCCCCAGCATTTT. It specifies CASSLGGQGVNQPQHF.

This sequence joins TRBV7-2 and TRBJ2-1, with no clear D. CDR3 size: 11 residues. From germline, CDR1 is SGHTA and CDR2 FQGNSA. V shed 2 bases and J shed 10 bases, with 6 bases lying between them. The CDR3: CASSLRWEQFF. The CDR3 nucleotides read TGTGCCAGCAGCTTACGGTGGGAGCAGTTCTTC.

The rearrangement uses TRBV4-1 and TRBJ2-7, with 8 bases that match TRBD2. J gave up 4 bases and V 0 bases, and 2 bases lay outside the gene matches. The V gene's germline CDR1 is MGHRA and CDR2 YSYEKL. The CDR3 spans 14 residues. In DNA, the CDR3 is TGCGCCAGCAGCCAAGAACGGGAGGGGTACGAGCAGTACTTC. This codes for CASSQEREGYEQYF.

V is TRBV5-6 and J is TRBJ2-5; 10 positions match TRBD2. Germline V gene sequence: CDR1 SGHDT, CDR2 YYEEEE. The CDR3 spans 16 residues. The V and J ends lost 2 bases and 5 bases, in that order; junction bases with no gene match: 9. The CDR3 sequence: CASSFMVAGGEETQYF. CDR3 DNA sequence: TGTGCCAGCAGCTTCATGGTAGCGGGGGGAGAGGAGACCCAGTACTTC.